Listed below are T cell receptor beta chains from one sample, sequenced in a study of cytomegalovirus exposure and HLA in healthy donors. Generated by immunoSEQ multiplex PCR, the TCRdb table keeps only in-frame clones and is missing some. The table lists some 52,000 clones, more than 65% of them singletons. Sequences were obtained from PBMCs. The receptors here all came from a woman between 50 and 59 years old in good health and CMV-seronegative. CDR3s include the opening cysteine and the closing phenylalanine or tryptophan. A D gene is named only where the DNA matches it firmly. Not all rows give a size; the values are once, few, many and, for expanded clones, a class.

V	J	D	size	DNA	CDR3
TRBV2	TRBJ2-7	NA	NA	TGTGCCAGCAAGGCAGGGTACTACGAGCAGTACTTC	CASKAGYYEQYF
TRBV5-1	TRBJ2-5	TRBD2	NA	TGCGCCAGCAGCACACCTAGCGGGAGGGAAGAGACCCAGTACTTC	CASSTPSGREETQYF
TRBV2	TRBJ2-7	NA	NA	TGTGCCAGCAGTCCGTGGAACAGGATATCCTACGAGCAGTACTTC	CASSPWNRISYEQYF
TRBV6-5	TRBJ2-3	NA	NA	TGTGCCAGCAGTCGGGAGTTTAGCACAGATACGCAGTATTTT	CASSREFSTDTQYF
TRBV21-1	TRBJ2-7	NA	NA	TGTGCCAGCAGCAAGATCTGGCTAGCGGAAACCACTGGCTACGAGCAGTACTTC	CASSKIWLAETTGYEQYF
TRBV7-6	TRBJ1-1	NA	few	TGTGCCAGCAGCTTAGTTTCGGGGGACACTGAAGCTTTCTTT	CASSLVSGDTEAFF
TRBV5-1	TRBJ2-3	TRBD1	NA	TGCGCCAGCAGCACCGACAGGGGGTTTTCAGATACGCAGTATTTT	CASSTDRGFSDTQYF
TRBV4-1	TRBJ2-2	TRBD2	NA	TGCGCCAGCAGCCAAGACCCCCCGCGACTAGCGGCGAACACCGGGGAGCTGTTTTTT	CASSQDPPRLAANTGELFF
TRBV19	TRBJ1-5	NA	NA	TGTGCCAGTAGTATAACCGGGAATCAGCCCCAGCATTTT	CASSITGNQPQHF
TRBV6-6	TRBJ2-2	TRBD2	many	TGTGCCAGCAGTTCGGGACTAGCGGGAGGCACCGGGGAGCTGTTTTTT	CASSSGLAGGTGELFF
TRBV21-1	TRBJ2-7	NA	NA	TGTGCCAGCTCGCGGATCCATGAACCACGCCCCTACGAGCAGTACTTC	CASSRIHEPRPYEQYF
TRBV30	TRBJ1-4	NA	NA	TGTGCCTGGAGAAAAGGGGCAGATGAAAAACTGTTTTTT	CAWRKGADEKLFF
TRBV28	TRBJ1-5	TRBD1	once	TGTGCCATAGGGACAGGGGGCGTTAATAGCAATCAGCCCCAGCATTTT	CAIGTGGVNSNQPQHF
TRBV7-6	TRBJ1-5	NA	NA	TGTGCCAGCAGTACAGGACCTTATCAGCCCCAGCATTTT	CASSTGPYQPQHF
TRBV4-1	TRBJ1-2	NA	NA	TGCGCCAGCAGCCAAGTGGTGGAGCAGATTACTATCGGTGGCTACACCTTC	CASSQVVEQITIGGYTF
TRBV6-5	TRBJ2-7	NA	NA	TGTGCCAGCAGCTTACGGACAGCTTACGAGCAGTACTTC	CASSLRTAYEQYF
TRBV7-8	TRBJ1-1	NA	NA	TGTGCCAGCAGTCCTGTGGGGAAGACAGACTACACTGAAGCTTTCTTT	CASSPVGKTDYTEAFF
TRBV6-5	TRBJ1-2	TRBD1	NA	TGTGCCAGCAGCAGGACAGGGTTTAACTATGGCTACACCTTC	CASSRTGFNYGYTF
TRBV29-1	TRBJ2-5	NA	NA	TGCAGCGTTGAAGGGTTGAGCGCAAATCAAGAGACCCAGTACTTC	CSVEGLSANQETQYF
TRBV18	TRBJ1-5	NA	NA	TGTGCCAGCTCACCAGGGAGAGATCAGCCCCAGCATTTT	CASSPGRDQPQHF
TRBV4-1	TRBJ2-4	TRBD2	NA	TGCGCCAGCAGCCCCGAGGGGACTAGCCCCAACATAGCCAAAAACATTCAGTACTTC	CASSPEGTSPNIAKNIQYF
TRBV30	TRBJ2-7	NA	NA	TGTGCCTGGAACTTAAACGACTTCAGCTCCTACGAGCAGTACTTC	CAWNLNDFSSYEQYF
TRBV7-8	TRBJ2-7	NA	NA	TGTGCCAGCAGCCCAGACCTCGGAGGGACCTACGAGCAGTACTTC	CASSPDLGGTYEQYF
TRBV28	TRBJ1-2	NA	NA	TGTGCCAGCAGTTTAAGCCCCCCGCCGGACACCAGATCTAACTATGGCTACACCTTC	CASSLSPPPDTRSNYGYTF
TRBV7-5	TRBJ1-5	NA	NA	TGTGTCAGAAGCTTAGGACGGGGACAGCAACTTTATAGCAATCAGCCCCAGCATTTT	CVRSLGRGQQLYSNQPQHF
TRBV27	TRBJ2-7	NA	few	TGTGCCGGCAGTTTACAGGGTACAAACTACGAGCAGTACTTC	CAGSLQGTNYEQYF
TRBV6-5	TRBJ2-5	NA	NA	TGTGCCAGCAGTTACTCGATAACTCAAGAGACCCAGTACTTC	CASSYSITQETQYF
TRBV28	TRBJ1-6	NA	few	TGTGCCAGCAGTTTGGGAGGGGGATCTAATTCACCCCTCCACTTT	CASSLGGGSNSPLHF
TRBV29-1	TRBJ2-1	NA	NA	TGCAGCGTAGTTCGGGTCAGGGACAATGAGCAGTTCTTC	CSVVRVRDNEQFF
TRBV30	TRBJ1-2	NA	NA	TGTGCCTGGAGTCCACAACAGATTAACTATGGCTACACCTTC	CAWSPQQINYGYTF
TRBV6-5	TRBJ2-3	NA	few	TGTGCCTCCCGCGGGCCCCCACCGGATACGCAGTATTTT	CASRGPPPDTQYF
TRBV5-1	TRBJ2-2	NA	NA	TGCGCCAGCAGCTTAGCACGTACTTCGAACACCGGGGAGCTGTTTTTT	CASSLARTSNTGELFF
TRBV29-1	TRBJ2-3	TRBD1	few	TGCAGCGTTGAAGATTGGGGACAGGGAGGGACAGATACGCAGTATTTT	CSVEDWGQGGTDTQYF
TRBV9	TRBJ2-5	TRBD2	once	TGTGCCAGCAGCGTAGCAGCGGGGACCTCATTTGAGACCCAGTACTTC	CASSVAAGTSFETQYF
TRBV9	TRBJ1-5	TRBD1	NA	TGTGCCAGCAGCGTAGCTGCAGGGGGCGATCAGCCCCAGCATTTT	CASSVAAGGDQPQHF
TRBV10-1	TRBJ2-7	TRBD1	medium-sized	TGCGCCAGCAGCACCGGGACAGGGGGGTCTCTGCAGTACTTC	CASSTGTGGSLQYF
TRBV28	TRBJ2-1	NA	NA	TGTGCCAGCAGATCTAACAATGAGCAGTTCTTC	CASRSNNEQFF
TRBV5-5	TRBJ2-1	TRBD1	NA	TGTGCCAGCAGCTACAGGGGGTTGAGTGAGCAGTTCTTC	CASSYRGLSEQFF
TRBV6-1	TRBJ1-5	TRBD1	NA	TGTGCCAGCCGGGGACAGGGGCGATTAGGAAGGCCCCAGCATTTT	CASRGQGRLGRPQHF
TRBV7-9	TRBJ1-2	NA	NA	TGTGCCAGCAGCTCCCGGACAGCCCAAGATCAGACCTATGGCTACACCTTC	CASSSRTAQDQTYGYTF
TRBV19	TRBJ2-2	NA	NA	TGTGCCAGTAAGGGGGGGCTTCCTAACACCGGGGAGCTGTTTTTT	CASKGGLPNTGELFF
TRBV27	TRBJ2-1	NA	NA	TGTGCCAGCAAACCCGGGACAAGGTTAATCAATGAGCAGTTCTTC	CASKPGTRLINEQFF
TRBV28	TRBJ1-4	NA	once	TGTGCCAGCAGTTTGCCCCGCAGATCAAATGAAAAACTGTTTTTT	CASSLPRRSNEKLFF